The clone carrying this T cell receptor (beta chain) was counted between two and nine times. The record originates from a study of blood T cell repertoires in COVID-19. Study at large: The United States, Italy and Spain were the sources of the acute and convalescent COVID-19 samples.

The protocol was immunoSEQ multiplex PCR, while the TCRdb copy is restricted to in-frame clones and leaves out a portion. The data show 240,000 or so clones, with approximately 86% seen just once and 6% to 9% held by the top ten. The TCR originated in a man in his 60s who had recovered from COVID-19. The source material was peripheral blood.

The CDR3 reads CASSFRVGGASYNEQFF. CDR3 nucleotide sequence: TGTGCCAGCAGCTTCCGCGTTGGGGGGGCCTCCTACAATGAGCAGTTCTTC. V is TRBV7-2 and J is TRBJ2-1, with D possibly TRBD2 on 7 matching bases. V was trimmed by 3 bases and J by 0 bases, leaving 15 bases between them. Germline CDR1 SGHTA, CDR2 FQGNSA. The CDR3 is made up of 17 amino acids.